This T cell receptor (beta chain) is drawn from a study of cytomegalovirus exposure and HLA in healthy donors. Study-wide results and caveats: Most CMV-associated TCR beta chains appeared HLA-restricted in a later analysis. Some V segments, including TRBV6-2 and TRBV6-3, were excluded as indistinguishable. Earlier analysis found most TCR beta V segments productive about 87% or about 30% of the time.

PCR amplification relied on 60 Vbeta primers (plus 13 Jbeta primers). TCRdb's table, derived via immunoSEQ multiplex PCR, lists solely in-frame clones and lacks some. In the table there are approximately 120,000 clones, more than 60% of which are singletons. This CDR3 has 13 amino acids. V lost 10 bases, J lost 1 base, and 6 bases stayed unmatched. Looked up from germline, CDR1 is MGHDK and CDR2 is SYGVNS. With regard to this clone: What it recognizes is unknown.

Sequencing was done on a sample of PBMCs. This clonotype originated in a female donor in good health and CMV-seronegative. The chain links TRBV25-1 to TRBJ1-1; 7 bases are shared with TRBD1. The CDR3 sequence: CATDREPNTEAFF. In nucleotides, the CDR3 is TGTGCCACCGACAGGGAACCGAACACTGAAGCTTTCTTT.